This passage covers 23 T cell receptor beta chains from one sample sequenced in a study of cytomegalovirus exposure and HLA in healthy donors. The PCR had 60 Vbeta and 13 Jbeta primers. Repertoires were generated with immunoSEQ multiplex PCR, while TCRdb's copy carries only in-frame clones and drops some. The sample lists around 130,000 clones, about 76% occurring once. The source material was PBMCs. The origin of the receptors is a young man in good health and CMV-seronegative.

This chain joins TRBV2 and TRBJ1-5; 9 positions match TRBD1. After removal of 11 bases from V and 7 bases from J, the junction contained 0 bases not matched to a gene. CDR1 is SNHLY, CDR2 FYNNEI, per germline. The CDR3 covers 10 residues. The CDR3, as DNA: TGTGCCGGACAGGGGCAGCCCCAGCATTTT. Protein: CAGQGQPQHF.

V gene TRBV5-1 combines with J gene TRBJ1-2, with unresolved D. Germline V CDR1 and CDR2: SGHRS, YFSETQ. The germline V and J ends were trimmed by 7 bases and 4 bases, with 17 bases remaining between them. The CDR3 length is 14 residues. Here the CDR3 DNA reads TGCGCCAGCGGTCGTTTAGACCCGGGCTATGGCTACACCTTC. Its translation is CASGRLDPGYGYTF.

The rearrangement joins TRBV4-3 to TRBJ1-2, with D uncertain. Germline V gene lookup returns CDR1 LGHNA and CDR2 YSLEER. This CDR3 contains 16 residues. V was trimmed by 0 bases and J by 3 bases, leaving 14 bases between them. As DNA, the CDR3 is TGCGCCAGCAGCCAAGATCGTAGATCCCGTCACTATGGCTACACCTTC. Its protein product is CASSQDRRSRHYGYTF.

The chain carries TRBV7-9 and TRBJ1-1, with D possibly being TRBD1 (5 bases). The CDR3 covers 13 residues. The ends were cut back, 4 bases at V and 8 bases at J, with 14 bases in the middle. The germline gives CDR1 SEHNR, CDR2 FQNEAQ (reference sequence). The CDR3 reads CASSSDRFEEAFF. CDR3 in DNA: TGTGCCAGCAGCTCAGACAGATTTGAAGAAGCTTTCTTT.

V is TRBV7-9 and J is TRBJ2-2; D might be TRBD2 (5 bases). Germline V lookup: CDR1 SEHNR, CDR2 FQNEAQ (reference sequence). CDR3 size: 14 residues. V dropped 3 bases and J dropped 2 bases, with 7 bases sitting between them. The CDR3 DNA follows: TGTGCCAGCAGCTTGGACTCCAACACCGGGGAGCTGTTTTTT. It yields the protein CASSLDSNTGELFF.

This sequence joins TRBV27 and TRBJ1-3, with a weak D call TRBD1 (5 bases). This CDR3 has 19 residues. Trimming removed 5 bases from V and 0 bases from J, with 23 bases in between. Germline V gives CDR1 MNHEY, CDR2 SMNVEV (reference sequence). The CDR3 DNA follows: TGTGCCAGCAGTGCCAGCCAGGGCCCAGGGCGCACCTCTGGAAACACCATATATTTT. Amino acids: CASSASQGPGRTSGNTIYF.

This clone has a handful of counts. The chain links TRBV6-5 to TRBJ1-3; 8 bases map to TRBD1. Trimming cost V 2 bases and J 9 bases; bases outside gene matches: 9. CDR1 is MNHEY, CDR2 SVGAGI, per germline. The CDR3 has 15 residues. CDR3: CASSYNGQGLGTIYF. The CDR3 bases are TGTGCCAGCAGTTACAACGGACAGGGATTAGGCACCATATATTTT.

This clone has a handful of counts. The chain combines TRBV19 with TRBJ2-7; D is possibly TRBD1 (5 bases). Germline values: CDR1 LNHDA, CDR2 SQIVND (reference sequence). This CDR3 is built from 14 residues. V lost 9 bases and J 2 bases, leaving 17 bases between the germline ends. This chain's CDR3 is CASQDSQSTYEQYF. The CDR3 DNA follows: TGTGCCAGCCAAGACAGTCAGAGCACCTACGAGCAGTACTTC.

The chain has TRBV12-5 and TRBJ2-1, with D possibly matching TRBD1 (5 bases). The V gene's germline CDR1 is LGHNT and CDR2 FRNRAP. The CDR3 length is 15 residues. V was trimmed by 3 bases and J by 7 bases, leaving 16 bases between them. The CDR3 coding sequence is TGTGCTAGTGGTTTAGGAACAGGCGTGTGGAATGAGCAGTTCTTC. This sequence encodes CASGLGTGVWNEQFF.

The chain employs TRBV11-3 and TRBJ2-5; 11 bases align to TRBD2. The CDR3 contains 15 residues. With V trimmed by 3 bases and J by 1 base, 1 base remained unmatched. Germline CDR1 reads SGHNT; CDR2 reads YENEEA. DNA of the CDR3: TGTGCCAGCAGCTTTAGCGGGGGGGCCCAAGAGACCCAGTACTTC. It translates to CASSFSGGAQETQYF.

The V call is TRBV10-3, the J call TRBJ2-7; D is unresolved. The CDR3 length is 13 residues. The V and J ends lost 2 bases and 0 bases respectively, with 5 bases between them. CDR1 ENHRY and CDR2 SYGVKD come from the germline V gene. The CDR3 DNA is TGTGCCATCAGTGAGCGGGTCTCCTACGAGCAGTACTTC. It specifies CAISERVSYEQYF.

V gene TRBV5-1 combines with J gene TRBJ1-5, with D uncertain. V was shortened by 0 bases and J by 1 base, with 8 bases between the two germline ends. This CDR3 spans 15 amino acids. Germline V gene data show CDR1 as SGHRS and CDR2 as YFSETQ. The CDR3 loop reads CASSLAGSSNQPQHF. CDR3 in DNA: TGCGCCAGCAGCTTGGCGGGGTCCAGCAATCAGCCCCAGCATTTT.

The chain combines TRBV7-9 with TRBJ2-3; D remains ambiguous. The V and J ends lost 6 bases and 4 bases respectively, with 5 bases between them. The CDR3 is 11 amino acids. Germline V CDR1 and CDR2: SEHNR, FQNEAQ (reference sequence). Written as DNA, the CDR3 is TGTGCCAGCAGACAAGCAGATACGCAGTATTTT. Its protein product is CASRQADTQYF.

The rearrangement links TRBV7-2 to TRBJ1-2; TRBD1 aligns across 8 bases. Germline CDR1 reads SGHTA; CDR2 reads FQGNSA. This CDR3 contains 14 residues. Trimming at V came to 1 base and at J to 4 bases, leaving 2 bases not matched to a gene. CDR3 loop: CASSLGDRTYGYTF. The CDR3 DNA sequence: TGTGCCAGCAGCTTAGGGGACAGGACCTATGGCTACACCTTC.

This clone is labeled medium-sized. The CDR3 reads CASSMANTGELFF. The CDR3 DNA sequence: TGTGCCAGCAGTATGGCCAACACCGGGGAGCTGTTTTTT. V gene TRBV6-4 combines with J gene TRBJ2-2; D remains unclear. The CDR3 is 13 residues long. Between the trimmed V and J ends, which lost 5 bases and 2 bases, there was a span of 6 bases. CDR1 and CDR2 (germline): MRHNA, SNTAGT.

The chain links TRBV7-2 to TRBJ2-7, with D perhaps TRBD2 (6 bases). CDR1 and CDR2 (germline): SGHTA, FQGNSA. The CDR3 sequence is 15 residues long. V was shortened by 3 bases and J by 3 bases, with 15 bases between the two germline ends. CDR3 sequence reads: CASSFDGRGDYEQYF. CDR3 DNA sequence: TGTGCCAGCAGCTTCGACGGGCGGGGTGACTACGAGCAGTACTTC.

The rearrangement joins TRBV29-1 to TRBJ2-1; TRBD1 might be the D (5 bases). Germline loops: CDR1 SQVTM, CDR2 ANQGSEA. The CDR3 spans 12 residues. The V gene lost 4 bases and the J gene lost 8 bases, with 12 bases spanning the gap. Here the CDR3 reads CSVARDLYEQFF. The CDR3 nucleotides are TGCAGCGTTGCCAGGGATCTATATGAGCAGTTCTTC.

DNA of the CDR3: TGTGCCAGCAGTTTACGACAGGCTTTCACCCAGTACTTC. Protein: CASSLRQAFTQYF. The chain uses TRBV28 and TRBJ2-5, with D possibly TRBD1 on 6 matching bases. The V and J ends lost 2 bases and 8 bases respectively, with 12 bases between them. CDR3 length equals 13 residues. The germline gives CDR1 MDHEN, CDR2 SYDVKM.

CDR3 DNA: TGTGCCAGCAGTCCCTCCGCAGGTCGTGGCTACACCTTC. Its translation is CASSPSAGRGYTF. V and J are TRBV27 and TRBJ1-2; D ambiguous. Germline CDR1 and CDR2: MNHEY and SMNVEV (reference sequence). The CDR3 is 13 residues long. Trimming removed 5 bases from V and 7 bases from J, with 14 bases in between.

The V and J genes are TRBV6-1 and TRBJ1-1, with 11 bases matching TRBD1. CDR3 length: 15 residues. The ends lost 8 bases at V and 1 base at J; junction bases unmatched: 6. Germline V lookup: CDR1 MNHNS, CDR2 SASEGT. The CDR3 DNA reads as TGTGCCAGCCTGGGACAGGGGGTCTCGAACACTGAAGCTTTCTTT. Its translation: CASLGQGVSNTEAFF.

V and J are TRBV5-1 and TRBJ1-2, with 8 nucleotides matching TRBD1. The CDR3 is 14 amino acids. Germline V gives CDR1 SGHRS, CDR2 YFSETQ. V lost 3 bases, J lost 0 bases, and 1 base stayed unmatched. The CDR3 sequence is CASSSDRANYGYTF. The CDR3 DNA follows: TGCGCCAGCAGCTCGGACAGGGCTAACTATGGCTACACCTTC.

The chain uses TRBV19 and TRBJ2-4; D not certain. V lost 2 bases and J 0 bases, leaving 11 bases between the germline ends. CDR1 LNHDA and CDR2 SQIVND come from the germline V gene (reference sequence). This CDR3 has 16 residues. The CDR3 protein is CASSIRQVQAKNIQYF. CDR3 nucleotide sequence: TGTGCCAGTAGTATAAGGCAGGTTCAAGCCAAAAACATTCAGTACTTC.

The chain recombines TRBV28 with TRBJ1-6; D possibly corresponds to TRBD1 (5 bases). Trimming took off 8 bases at V and 7 bases at J, with 15 bases between the two ends. CDR1 MDHEN and CDR2 SYDVKM come from the germline V gene. CDR3 length: 14 residues. The DNA of the CDR3 is TGTGCCAGCTGGCAGGGTTCGAGGAATTCACCCCTCCACTTT. Translating gives CASWQGSRNSPLHF.